The 27 T cell receptor beta chains below were found in one sample sequenced in a study of blood T cells in healthy people across ages. Combining a sample-barcoded 5' primer with a J-beta primer mix, a second PCR ran for roughly 7 to 11 cycles. TCRdb passed the 5' RACE reads through MiXCR, listing each CDR3 protein once. The sample holds 1.5 million to 1.8 million distinct CDR3 sequences, approximately 43% seen once. Sequencing was carried out using blood. Source of these receptors: a woman under 30 in good health.

In nucleotides, the CDR3 is TGTGCCAGCACCGGCAACCGGGCGTCGGAGGATGGCTACACCTTC. Its protein product is CASTGNRASEDGYTF. This chain joins TRBV18 and TRBJ1-2; D remains unclear. This CDR3 is 15 amino acids long. Germline lookup yields CDR1 KGHSH and CDR2 LQKENI. The ends were cut back, 8 bases at V and 6 bases at J, with 22 bases in the middle.

This clonotype has just a few counts. The rearrangement uses TRBV10-3 and TRBJ1-4, with TRBD1 matching over 7 bases. Germline assignment: CDR1 ENHRY and CDR2 SYGVKD. The CDR3 sequence is 12 residues long. The V and J ends lost 8 bases and 5 bases, in that order; junction bases with no gene match: 2. CDR3 protein: CAIGTENEKLFF. CDR3 sequence (DNA): TGTGCCATCGGGACAGAGAATGAAAAACTGTTTTTT.

This clonotype came up a few times. The DNA of the CDR3 is TGCAGCGTTGAAGGCTCCAGGGACAATGAGCAGTTCTTC. It is translated as CSVEGSRDNEQFF. The chain recombines TRBV29-1 with TRBJ2-1; D is perhaps TRBD1 (5 bases). Germline V gene sequence: CDR1 SQVTM, CDR2 ANQGSEA. V lost 1 base, J lost 5 bases, and 9 bases lay in between. The CDR3 consists of 13 residues.

The rearrangement uses TRBV3-1 and TRBJ2-2; 8 bases agree with TRBD2. V shed 3 bases and J 0 bases; nucleotides not matched to a gene: 3. CDR1 is LGHDT and CDR2 is YNNKEL in the germline V gene (reference sequence). The CDR3 totals 16 residues. Here the CDR3 DNA reads TGTGCCAGCAGCCAGTTCGGGGGGGCGAACACCGGGGAGCTGTTTTTT. Translated: CASSQFGGANTGELFF.

J is TRBJ2-5 and V is TRBV5-1; 9 bases are shared with TRBD1. CDR1 and CDR2 (germline): SGHRS, YFSETQ. This CDR3 region has 16 residues. The V and J ends lost 2 bases and 2 bases, in that order; junction bases with no gene match: 7. This chain's CDR3 is CASSFTGQGTQETQYF. CDR3 in DNA: TGCGCCAGCAGCTTCACGGGACAGGGTACACAAGAGACCCAGTACTTC.

This clonotype turned up a few times. The V and J genes are TRBV29-1 and TRBJ2-2; TRBD2 agrees at 7 bases. Trimming removed 4 bases from V and 4 bases from J; junction bases left unmatched: 3. This CDR3 spans 13 amino acids. Germline V gene lookup returns CDR1 SQVTM and CDR2 ANQGSEA. CDR3 sequence: CSVGRGITGELFF. Here the CDR3 DNA reads TGCAGCGTTGGGCGGGGGATCACCGGGGAGCTGTTTTTT.

This chain uses TRBV21-1 with TRBJ2-1; the table calls TRBD1, which could not be checked here. TRBV21-1 is assigned pseudogene status. CDR3 length: 16 residues. DNA of the CDR3: TGTACCAGCAGCAAAGCGGGACGGTCCCCCTACAATGAGCAGTTCTTC. This sequence encodes CTSSKAGRSPYNEQFF.

This clonotype was counted between two and nine times. This sequence joins TRBV4-3 and TRBJ2-7; D is perhaps TRBD1 or TRBD2 (5 bases each). Looked up from germline, CDR1 is LGHNA and CDR2 is YSLEER. This CDR3 is 15 amino acids long. V was clipped by 1 base and J by 11 bases, with 21 bases between them. CDR3 sequence reads: CASSQGLLYGAKEYF. The DNA of the CDR3 is TGCGCCAGCAGCCAAGGACTCCTGTACGGGGCAAAGGAGTACTTC.

J is TRBJ2-1 and V is TRBV6-2 or TRBV6-3; TRBD2 is a possible D gene (5 bases). Germline loops: CDR1 MNHEY, CDR2 SVGEGT. CDR3 size: 16 residues. Between the trimmed V and J ends, which lost 6 bases and 4 bases, there was a span of 19 bases. The CDR3 spells CASSLDARAGYNEQFF. CDR3 bases: TGTGCCAGCAGCCTGGACGCGAGGGCCGGGTACAATGAGCAGTTCTTC.

This clonotype was recorded at least ten times. The chain combines TRBV24-1 with TRBJ2-3, with D perhaps TRBD1 or TRBD2 (5 bases each). CDR3 length equals 14 residues. V was trimmed by 2 bases and J by 6 bases, leaving 11 bases between them. CDR1 is KGHDR, CDR2 SFDVKD, per germline. The DNA for the CDR3 is TGTGCCACCAGTGATTCCGGGACGACGGATACGCAGTATTTT. Translating gives CATSDSGTTDTQYF.

This clonotype was counted only a few times. Given a much more abundant clone one base away, this may be a read error. The rearrangement joins TRBV7-2 to TRBJ2-7; D is uncertain. Germline assignment: CDR1 SGHTA and CDR2 FQGNSA. Trimming removed 3 bases at V and 3 bases at J, with 15 bases between. The CDR3 is made up of 15 amino acids. CDR3 sequence: CASSLGVTPLYEQYF. The CDR3 DNA reads TGTGCCAGCAGCTTGGGTGTGACCCCTCTCTACGAGCAGTACTTC.

This clonotype was recorded a few times. J is TRBJ1-4 and V is TRBV29-1; D is possibly TRBD1 (5 bases). CDR1 is SQVTM, CDR2 ANQGSEA, per germline. The CDR3 runs 16 residues. Deletions cut 1 base from V and 2 bases from J, with 14 bases between. The CDR3 DNA reads as TGCAGCGTTGAAGTAGGGGATTCGAGGACTAATGAAAAACTGTTTTTT. Protein sequence: CSVEVGDSRTNEKLFF.

In its sample, this clonotype was seen a few times. The chain has TRBV5-1 and TRBJ2-7; 10 bases align to TRBD2. Germline V gene sequence: CDR1 SGHRS, CDR2 YFSETQ. This CDR3 has 16 residues. V shed 4 bases, J shed 0 bases, and the junction held 7 bases outside the gene matches. CDR3 nucleotide sequence: TGCGCCAGCAGCCGCCGGACTAGCGGAGACTCCTACGAGCAGTACTTC. Translation: CASSRRTSGDSYEQYF. The entire variable domain, with the rest obtained from reference TRBV5-1 and TRBJ2-7, is as follows: KAGVTQTPRYLIKTRGQQVTLSCSPISGHRSVSWYQQTPGQGLQFLFEYFSETQRNKGNFPGRFSGRQFSNSRSEMNVSTLELGDSALYLCASSRRTSGDSYEQYFGPGTRLTVT.

The chain combines TRBV5-1 with TRBJ2-1; 9 bases map to TRBD2. The germline CDR1 and CDR2 sequences are SGHRS and YFSETQ. V shed 3 bases and J 3 bases; nucleotides not matched to a gene: 7. The CDR3 length is 16 residues. The CDR3 reads CASSSATSGHYNEQFF. In nucleotides, the CDR3 is TGCGCCAGCAGCTCGGCTACTAGCGGGCACTACAATGAGCAGTTCTTC.

The gene calls are TRBV7-2 and TRBJ2-7, with D unresolved. The CDR3 contains 13 residues. CDR1 and CDR2 from the germline V gene are SGHTA and FQGNSA. The V gene lost 5 bases and the J gene lost 10 bases, with 18 bases spanning the gap. CDR3 amino acids: CASSRDTFGSQYF. Here the CDR3 DNA reads TGTGCCAGCAGCCGTGACACGTTCGGTTCCCAGTACTTC.

This rearrangement joins TRBV20-1 to TRBJ2-1, with a possible D match to TRBD1 (6 bases). The CDR3 sequence is 15 residues long. V was trimmed by 6 bases and J by 6 bases, leaving 21 bases between them. Germline lookup yields CDR1 DFQATT and CDR2 SNEGSKA (reference sequence). The CDR3 sequence: CSATNGVTGSNEQFF. The CDR3 DNA follows: TGCAGTGCAACCAATGGGGTAACAGGGAGCAATGAGCAGTTCTTC.

This clonotype has only a few counts. V gene TRBV20-1 combines with J gene TRBJ1-2; D uncertain. This CDR3 region has 12 residues. V was clipped by 6 bases and J by 4 bases, with 12 bases between them. CDR1 and CDR2 (germline): DFQATT, SNEGSKA (reference sequence). The CDR3 is CSARTEAYGYTF. Here the CDR3 DNA reads TGCAGTGCGAGAACAGAGGCCTATGGCTACACCTTC.

The V and J genes are TRBV28 and TRBJ2-3, with D hard to call. The CDR3 length is 16 residues. V was shortened by 2 bases and J by 1 base, with 13 bases between the two germline ends. The germline V gene encodes CDR1 MDHEN and CDR2 SYDVKM. The CDR3 spells CASSLGLLLGTDTQYF. The CDR3, as DNA: TGTGCCAGCAGTTTAGGGCTACTTTTAGGCACAGATACGCAGTATTTT.

This rearrangement joins TRBV13 to TRBJ2-1, with TRBD2 matching over 7 bases. This CDR3 has 17 amino acids. Germline trimming cut 2 bases from V and 0 bases from J; bases unmatched to any gene: 7. The V gene's germline CDR1 is PRHDT and CDR2 FYEKMQ (reference sequence). The CDR3 DNA follows: TGTGCCAGCAGCTTATCAGAGCGGGGAAGCTCCTACAATGAGCAGTTCTTC. Translated: CASSLSERGSSYNEQFF.

This clonotype was found a few times. The chain uses TRBV18 and TRBJ1-2; D gene unclear. The V end was cut by 4 bases, the J end by 6 bases, with 12 bases between. This CDR3 spans 13 amino acids. Per germline, CDR1 KGHSH and CDR2 LQKENI. CDR3 in DNA: TGTGCCAGCTCACAAGACGGTCTAGATGGCTACACCTTC. Protein product: CASSQDGLDGYTF.

The chain carries TRBV7-2 and TRBJ2-2; D ambiguous. This CDR3 spans 14 amino acids. From germline, CDR1 is SGHTA and CDR2 FQGNSA. Trimming took off 5 bases at V and 5 bases at J, with 12 bases between the two ends. DNA for the CDR3: TGTGCCAGCAGCCGGACGCGGCTGACCGGGGAGCTGTTTTTT. Protein product: CASSRTRLTGELFF.

The rearrangement uses TRBV20-1 and TRBJ1-2, with D tentatively TRBD1 (6 bases). The germline V and J ends were trimmed by 0 bases and 8 bases, with 22 bases remaining between them. There are 16 residues in the CDR3. CDR1 and CDR2 (germline): DFQATT, SNEGSKA (reference sequence). This CDR3 is CSARDIRSGAAWGYTF. DNA of the CDR3: TGCAGTGCTAGAGATATAAGGTCGGGGGCCGCCTGGGGCTACACCTTC.

The genes are TRBV18 and TRBJ2-7; D unclear. Germline CDR1 and CDR2: KGHSH and LQKENI. V lost 3 bases, J lost 3 bases, and 12 bases lay in between. The CDR3 totals 14 residues. The CDR3: CASSPVSRNYEQYF. The DNA of the CDR3 is TGTGCCAGCTCACCTGTCTCCAGAAACTACGAGCAGTACTTC. Variable domain in full (rest from reference TRBV18 and TRBJ2-7): NAGVMQNPRHLVRRRGQEARLRCSPMKGHSHVYWYRQLPEEGLKFMVYLQKENIIDESGMPKERFSAEFPKEGPSILRIQQVVRGDSAAYFCASSPVSRNYEQYFGPGTRLTVT.

This clonotype was recorded a few times. This could be a read error, since a much larger clone is one nucleotide away. This rearrangement joins TRBV28 to TRBJ2-7, with D uncertain. In germline, CDR1 is MDHEN, CDR2 SYDVKM. Trimming removed 5 bases from V and 5 bases from J, with 4 bases in between. The CDR3 length is 10 residues. The CDR3 protein is CASSTHEQYF. CDR3 bases: TGTGCCAGCAGTACCCACGAGCAGTACTTC.

About this clonotype itself: One junction end does not reproduce the germline sequence, and a read error may be involved. This chain uses TRBV6-5 with TRBJ2-1, with D perhaps assigned TRBD1 or TRBD2 (6 bases each). Germline values: CDR1 MNHEY, CDR2 SVGAGI. CDR3 length equals 12 residues. Here the CDR3 DNA reads TGTACCAGCAGCCCCGGGGGCCTCGAGCAGTTCTTC. Encoded protein: CTSSPGGLEQFF.

There are a few counts of this clonotype. V is TRBV6-2 or TRBV6-3 and J is TRBJ2-3; D is unresolved. Between the trimmed V and J ends, which lost 2 bases and 6 bases, there was a span of 9 bases. Per germline, CDR1 MNHEY and CDR2 SVGEGT. The CDR3 spans 13 residues. For the CDR3, the DNA is TGTGCCAGCAGTTACCATCGCCCTGATACGCAGTATTTT. Protein: CASSYHRPDTQYF.

The chain has TRBV3-1 and TRBJ1-2, with unresolved D. Deletions cut 4 bases from V and 8 bases from J, with 20 bases between. This CDR3 region has 15 residues. CDR1 and CDR2 (germline): LGHDT, YNNKEL (reference sequence). This CDR3 is CASSPRTEPYVGYTF. The CDR3 coding sequence is TGTGCCAGCAGCCCTCGGACGGAGCCCTATGTAGGCTACACCTTC.